Only a few counts were recorded for the clone carrying this T cell receptor beta chain. What it recognizes is unknown. This sample stems from a study of PD-L1 blockade in urothelial cancer. Study details: Most patients, about 85% of the 29, were males with bladder-origin cancer.

Germline V lookup: CDR1 MNHEY, CDR2 SMNVEV (reference sequence). The ends were cut back, 4 bases at V and 6 bases at J, with 16 bases in the middle. CDR3 length: 14 amino acids. Each PCR had synthetic TCR analog templates added to it as a spike-in. Repertoires were generated with immunoSEQ multiplex PCR, while TCRdb's copy carries only in-frame clones and drops some. The repertoire holds around 110,000 clones, with 85% to 90% as singletons. Time point here: peripheral blood 6 weeks after treatment start. General observations from the study: Durable-benefit cases showed more tumor-associated blood clone expansion at 3 weeks.

This material consisted of PBMCs, taken around atezolizumab (anti-PD-L1) treatment. V and J are TRBV27 and TRBJ2-7; D might be TRBD1 (6 bases). The clonotype comes from a man in his 60s with urothelial cancer. The CDR3 loop is CASSSQGNLAEQYF. The CDR3, as DNA: TGTGCCAGCAGTTCACAGGGTAACCTTGCCGAGCAGTACTTC.